What follows is one TCR beta chain and its context. The germline V gene encodes CDR1 SGHVS and CDR2 FNYEAQ. The ends were cut back, 5 bases at V and 7 bases at J, with 18 bases in the middle. There are 15 residues in the CDR3. The source of the sample is a study of PD-1 blockade in mismatch repair-deficient tumors. Using immunoSEQ multiplex PCR, the repertoire was profiled, and TCRdb retains in-frame clones only, with some absent. This table has some 110,000 clones, 60% to 85% appearing once. The sequencing here drew on peripheral blood, taken more than 58 weeks after starting pembrolizumab. This receptor was taken from an adult with mismatch repair-deficient cancer. This chain joins TRBV7-6 and TRBJ2-1, with no clear D. The CDR3 DNA is TGTGCCAGCAGCCCCGTGTCTACCCTTAGGAATGAGCAGTTCTTC. It specifies CASSPVSTLRNEQFF.